These 5 T cell receptor beta chains originate from one sample sequenced in a study of T cell changes during pregnancy in multiple sclerosis. Measured with immunoSEQ multiplex PCR; TCRdb has only the in-frame clones, and not every one. The sample holds about 45,000 clones, roughly 90% seen once. The sample consisted of CD8+ T cells from peripheral blood mononuclear cells, taken in the second trimester of pregnancy. Every receptor here comes from a female donor with multiple sclerosis, enrolled in a pregnancy study.

V is TRBV19 and J is TRBJ1-2; D ambiguous. Germline V lookup: CDR1 LNHDA, CDR2 SQIVND (reference sequence). Deletions cut 3 bases from V and 3 bases from J, with 8 bases between. The CDR3 extends over 13 amino acids. The chain's CDR3 is CASSIYPDYGYTF. The DNA for the CDR3 is TGTGCCAGTAGTATTTATCCTGACTATGGCTACACCTTC.

This chain connects TRBV9 to TRBJ2-3; 8 bases align to TRBD2. Germline lookup yields CDR1 SGDLS and CDR2 YYNGEE. The CDR3 runs 15 residues. Germline trimming cut 6 bases from V and 2 bases from J; bases unmatched to any gene: 8. This CDR3 is CASTGSGGYTDTQYF. The CDR3, as DNA: TGTGCCAGCACTGGGAGCGGGGGTTACACAGATACGCAGTATTTT.

This clone has a single count. The chain is built from TRBV11-2 and TRBJ1-1; D might be TRBD1 (5 bases). The V gene lost 1 base and the J gene lost 2 bases, with 11 bases spanning the gap. The V gene's germline CDR1 is SGHAT and CDR2 FQNNGV. This CDR3 has 15 residues. The CDR3 reads CASSLVGGTNTEAFF. The DNA of the CDR3 is TGTGCCAGCAGCTTAGTTGGGGGGACTAACACTGAAGCTTTCTTT. The variable domain in full, completed from reference TRBV11-2 and TRBJ1-1, reads EAGVAQSPRYKIIEKRQSVAFWCNPISGHATLYWYQQILGQGPKLLIQFQNNGVVDDSQLPKDRFSAERLKGVDSTLKIQPAKLEDSAVYLCASSLVGGTNTEAFFGQGTRLTVV.

The chain recombines TRBV11-1 with TRBJ2-7; 10 bases line up with TRBD2. This CDR3 spans 16 amino acids. Germline V CDR1 and CDR2: SGHAT, FQDESV (reference sequence). V shed 5 bases, J shed 2 bases, and the junction held 9 bases outside the gene matches. CDR3 bases: TGTGCCAGCAGCCAAGGGGGGCTAGCGGGGGCCTACGAGCAGTACTTC. It specifies CASSQGGLAGAYEQYF.

V gene TRBV29-1 combines with J gene TRBJ2-3, with D possibly TRBD2 on 5 matching bases. Per germline, CDR1 SQVTM and CDR2 ANQGSEA. V was pared by 3 bases and J by 0 bases, with 10 bases between. This CDR3 has 14 residues. The CDR3 spells CSVDSGTSTDTQYF. Here the CDR3 DNA reads TGCAGCGTTGACAGCGGTACTAGCACAGATACGCAGTATTTT.